These 17 T cell receptor beta chains came from one sample sequenced in a study of long-term antiretroviral therapy in people with HIV. Samples were assayed with immunoSEQ v3.0 at survey level. The table came from immunoSEQ multiplex PCR; TCRdb's copy has only in-frame clones and leaves some out. This sample has just under 20,000 clones, with approximately 90% found just once. The sequenced sample was unsorted PBMCs, obtained 2.1 years after starting antiretroviral therapy. The receptors were gathered from a man aged 18 to 29 with HIV.

This rearrangement joins TRBV30 to TRBJ2-2; D gene ambiguous. V was clipped by 0 bases and J by 0 bases, with 14 bases between them. There are 17 residues in the CDR3. Germline loops: CDR1 GTSNPN, CDR2 SVGIG (reference sequence). CDR3 sequence: CAWSVRVRRPNTGELFF. The CDR3 DNA follows: TGTGCCTGGAGTGTAAGGGTCAGGCGGCCGAACACCGGGGAGCTGTTTTTT.

The count of this clone is one. CDR3 nucleotides: TGTGCCAGCAGCGTATCCCCGTACCCGATACTAGGGACTGAAGCTTTCTTT. The encoded protein is CASSVSPYPILGTEAFF. The rearrangement links TRBV9 to TRBJ1-1; no reliable D call. Per germline, CDR1 SGDLS and CDR2 YYNGEE. Trimming pared 1 base from V and 5 bases from J, leaving 21 bases between. The CDR3 runs to 17 residues.

This rearrangement joins TRBV6-6 to TRBJ2-2; D possibly corresponds to TRBD1 (6 bases). V was clipped by 9 bases and J by 0 bases, with 17 bases between them. From germline, CDR1 is MNHNY and CDR2 SVGAGI (reference sequence). The CDR3 is made up of 16 amino acids. CDR3 nucleotide sequence: TGTGCCAGTAACAAGGAAGGGACAACGAACACCGGGGAGCTGTTTTTT. Encoded protein: CASNKEGTTNTGELFF.

V and J are TRBV2 and TRBJ2-2; possible D gene TRBD1, 6 bases. From germline, CDR1 is SNHLY and CDR2 FYNNEI. Trimming took 2 bases from V and 3 from J, leaving 13 bases between them. This CDR3 contains 16 residues. The CDR3 reads CASSEFSGTYTGELFF. Here the CDR3 DNA reads TGTGCCAGCAGTGAATTTTCAGGGACATACACCGGGGAGCTGTTTTTT.

V and J are TRBV9 and TRBJ1-3; D remains unclear. CDR1 and CDR2 from the germline V gene are SGDLS and YYNGEE. V was trimmed by 0 bases and J by 0 bases, leaving 7 bases between them. The CDR3 consists of 15 residues. This chain's CDR3 is CASSVVPSSGNTIYF. The CDR3, as DNA: TGTGCCAGCAGCGTAGTACCTTCCTCTGGAAACACCATATATTTT.

The rearrangement uses TRBV4-2 and TRBJ1-2; D is unresolved. The V and J ends lost 1 base and 0 bases respectively, with 9 bases between them. This CDR3 spans 15 amino acids. Germline values: CDR1 LGHNA, CDR2 YNFKEQ. The CDR3 DNA sequence: TGTGCCAGCAGCCAAGTCAGGCGAACTAACTATGGCTACACCTTC. The encoded protein is CASSQVRRTNYGYTF.

This clone is medium-sized (0.01 to 0.1%) within its sample. The chain links TRBV5-1 to TRBJ1-1; 11 bases match TRBD1. With V trimmed by 0 bases and J by 3 bases, 4 bases remained unmatched. The CDR3 is 16 amino acids. Per germline, CDR1 SGHRS and CDR2 YFSETQ. CDR3 nucleotide sequence: TGCGCCAGCAGCTTGGGGACAGGGGGCCTCTACACTGAAGCTTTCTTT. As protein: CASSLGTGGLYTEAFF.

J is TRBJ1-2 and V is TRBV5-5, with D possibly being TRBD1 (5 bases). This CDR3 region has 13 residues. Germline V gene lookup returns CDR1 SGHKS and CDR2 YYEKEE (reference sequence). Trimming shortened V by 3 bases and J by 4 bases, and 10 bases separated the two germline ends. CDR3 residues: CASSSDIRYGYTF. For the CDR3, the DNA is TGTGCCAGCAGCTCGGACATCCGCTATGGCTACACCTTC.

The chain uses TRBV7-9 and TRBJ2-7; tentatively, D is TRBD1 or TRBD2 (5 bases each). Germline-derived CDR1 and CDR2 are SEHNR and FQNEAQ (reference sequence). Trimming took 7 bases from V and 3 from J, leaving 28 bases between them. The CDR3 is 18 residues long. CDR3 sequence reads: CASNLIHPWGPAYYEQYF. CDR3 in DNA: TGTGCCAGCAACCTCATTCACCCCTGGGGACCTGCCTACTACGAGCAGTACTTC.

The V call is TRBV6-1, the J call TRBJ2-1, with 9 bases matching TRBD1. Trimming at V came to 4 bases and at J to 16 bases, leaving 8 bases not matched to a gene. The CDR3 runs to 12 residues. CDR1 is MNHNS and CDR2 is SASEGT in the germline V gene. CDR3 amino acids: CASSVQGARQFF. CDR3 nucleotide sequence: TGTGCCAGCAGTGTACAGGGGGCGCGGCAATTCTTC.

The table lists this clone with a count of one. The chain joins TRBV6-1 to TRBJ2-1; TRBD1 might be the D (5 bases). The germline V gene has CDR1 MNHNS and CDR2 SASEGT. The CDR3 sequence is 17 residues long. Trimming took off 1 base at V and 4 bases at J, with 17 bases between the two ends. CDR3 DNA: TGTGCCAGCAGTGAAGATGTATGGGGCTTTGTTTACAATGAGCAGTTCTTC. Its protein is CASSEDVWGFVYNEQFF.

The CDR3 DNA is TGTGCCAGCAGTCGACAGGGCTCTGGAAACACCATATATTTT. This encodes CASSRQGSGNTIYF. The chain links TRBV7-9 to TRBJ1-3; 7 bases map to TRBD1. The trim removed 6 bases at V and 0 bases at J, leaving 2 bases unmatched. The CDR3 is 14 residues long. Germline-derived CDR1 and CDR2 are SEHNR and FQNEAQ (reference sequence). The full variable domain, with the rest looked up from reference TRBV7-9 and TRBJ1-3, is DTGVSQNPRHKITKRGQNVTFRCDPISEHNRLYWYRQTLGQGPEFLTYFQNEAQLEKSRLLSDRFSAERPKGSFSTLEIQRTEQGDSAMYLCASSRQGSGNTIYFGEGSWLTVV.

This clone is medium-sized within its sample. This rearrangement joins TRBV5-8 to TRBJ2-7, with 10 bases lining up with TRBD1. The CDR3 consists of 15 residues. CDR1 is SGHTS and CDR2 is YDEGEE in the germline V gene. Unmatched junction bases numbered 1, after V lost 0 bases and J lost 1 base. This CDR3 is CASSLGGQGSYEQYF. CDR3 bases: TGTGCCAGCAGCTTGGGGGGACAGGGGTCCTACGAGCAGTACTTC.

The J gene is TRBJ1-4, the V gene TRBV19; no firm D call. V was cut by 0 bases and J by 4 bases, with 12 bases left in between. CDR1 and CDR2 (germline): LNHDA, SQIVND (reference sequence). The CDR3 is 16 amino acids. The DNA of the CDR3 is TGTGCCAGTAGTATAGATCGGAGCAGCGGTAATGAAAAACTGTTTTTT. The encoded protein is CASSIDRSSGNEKLFF.

The chain joins TRBV18 to TRBJ1-5; no clear D. The ends were cut back, 3 bases at V and 3 bases at J, with 6 bases in the middle. Per germline, CDR1 KGHSH and CDR2 LQKENI. This CDR3 comprises 13 residues. The CDR3 DNA reads TGTGCCAGCTCACCGTACGACAATCAGCCCCAGCATTTT. Protein product: CASSPYDNQPQHF.

The rearrangement joins TRBV2 to TRBJ1-6; D gene ambiguous. Germline CDR1 and CDR2: SNHLY and FYNNEI. CDR3 length equals 13 residues. The germline V and J ends were trimmed by 7 bases and 2 bases, with 6 bases remaining between them. DNA for the CDR3: TGTGCCAGCATTGGGACCTATAATTCACCCCTCCACTTT. Encoded protein: CASIGTYNSPLHF.

V usage is TRBV2 and J usage is TRBJ2-7; no definite D call. V lost 7 bases, J lost 3 bases, and 10 bases lay in between. The CDR3 sequence is 12 residues long. Germline CDR1 and CDR2: SNHLY and FYNNEI. The CDR3: CASTVPGYEQYF. The DNA for the CDR3 is TGTGCCAGCACCGTGCCCGGCTACGAGCAGTACTTC.